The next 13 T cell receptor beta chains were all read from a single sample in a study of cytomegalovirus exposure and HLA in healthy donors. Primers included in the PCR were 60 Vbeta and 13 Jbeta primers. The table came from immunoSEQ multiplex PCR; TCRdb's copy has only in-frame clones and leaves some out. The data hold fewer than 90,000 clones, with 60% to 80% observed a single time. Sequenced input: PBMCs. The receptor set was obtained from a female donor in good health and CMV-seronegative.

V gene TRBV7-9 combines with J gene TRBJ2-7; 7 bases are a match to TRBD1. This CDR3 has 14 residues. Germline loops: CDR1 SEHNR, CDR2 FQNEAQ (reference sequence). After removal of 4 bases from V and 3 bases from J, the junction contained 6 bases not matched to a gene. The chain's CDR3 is CASSWTGTGYEQYF. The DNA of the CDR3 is TGTGCCAGCAGCTGGACAGGAACGGGCTACGAGCAGTACTTC.

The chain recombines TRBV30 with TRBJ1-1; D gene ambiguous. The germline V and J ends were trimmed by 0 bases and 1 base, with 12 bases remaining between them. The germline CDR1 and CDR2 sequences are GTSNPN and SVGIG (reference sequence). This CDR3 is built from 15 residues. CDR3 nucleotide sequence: TGTGCCTGGAGTGTCCAATTACAGAAGAACACTGAAGCTTTCTTT. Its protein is CAWSVQLQKNTEAFF. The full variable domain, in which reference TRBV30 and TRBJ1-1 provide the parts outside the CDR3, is SQTIHQWPATLVQPVGSPLSLECTVEGTSNPNLYWYRQAAGRGLQLLFYSVGIGQISSEVPQNLSASRPQDRQFILSSKKLLLSDSGFYLCAWSVQLQKNTEAFFGQGTRLTVV.

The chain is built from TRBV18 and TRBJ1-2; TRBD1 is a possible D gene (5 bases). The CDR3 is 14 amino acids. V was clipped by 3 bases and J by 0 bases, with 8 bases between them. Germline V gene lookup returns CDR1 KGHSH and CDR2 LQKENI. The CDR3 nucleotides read TGTGCCAGCTCACCCCCGACAGCTAACTATGGCTACACCTTC. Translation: CASSPPTANYGYTF.

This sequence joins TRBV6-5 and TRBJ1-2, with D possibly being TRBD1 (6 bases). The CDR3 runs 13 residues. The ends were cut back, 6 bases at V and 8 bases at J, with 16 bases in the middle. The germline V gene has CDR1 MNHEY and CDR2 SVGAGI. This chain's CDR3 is CASRTGHLLGYTF. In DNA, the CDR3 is TGTGCCAGCAGGACGGGACACCTTTTGGGCTACACCTTC.

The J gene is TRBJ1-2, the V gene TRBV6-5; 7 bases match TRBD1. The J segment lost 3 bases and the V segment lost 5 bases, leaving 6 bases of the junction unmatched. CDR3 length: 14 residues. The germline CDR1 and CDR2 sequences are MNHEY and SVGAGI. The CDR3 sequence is CASSRQGGDYGYTF. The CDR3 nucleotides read TGTGCCAGCAGTCGACAGGGAGGTGACTATGGCTACACCTTC.

The CDR3 DNA follows: TGTGCCAGCAGCGTAGTACCGGGGACTCAGACCCAGTACTTC. This codes for CASSVVPGTQTQYF. The chain links TRBV9 to TRBJ2-5, with D possibly matching TRBD2 (6 bases). CDR3 size: 14 residues. Between the trimmed V and J ends, which lost 0 bases and 6 bases, there was a span of 12 bases. Germline lookup yields CDR1 SGDLS and CDR2 YYNGEE.

The DNA of the CDR3 is TGTGCCAGCAGCTACGACGGGGGGCGAAATCAGCCCCAGCATTTT. It is translated as CASSYDGGRNQPQHF. This chain links TRBV5-8 with TRBJ1-5; D is possibly TRBD1 (6 bases). The CDR3 loop spans 15 amino acids. V dropped 3 bases and J dropped 4 bases, with 14 bases sitting between them. Germline V CDR1 and CDR2: SGHTS, YDEGEE.

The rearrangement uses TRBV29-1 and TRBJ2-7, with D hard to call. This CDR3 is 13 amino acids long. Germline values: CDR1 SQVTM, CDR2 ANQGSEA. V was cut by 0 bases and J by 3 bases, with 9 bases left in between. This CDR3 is CSVEDQQLYEQYF. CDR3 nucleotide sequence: TGCAGCGTTGAAGATCAACAGCTCTACGAGCAGTACTTC.

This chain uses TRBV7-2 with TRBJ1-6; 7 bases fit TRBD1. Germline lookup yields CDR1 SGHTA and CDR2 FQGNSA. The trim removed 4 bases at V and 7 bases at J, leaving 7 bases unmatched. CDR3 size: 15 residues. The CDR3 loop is CASSSEGAGNSPLHF. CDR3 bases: TGTGCCAGCAGCTCCGAGGGGGCAGGCAATTCACCCCTCCACTTT.

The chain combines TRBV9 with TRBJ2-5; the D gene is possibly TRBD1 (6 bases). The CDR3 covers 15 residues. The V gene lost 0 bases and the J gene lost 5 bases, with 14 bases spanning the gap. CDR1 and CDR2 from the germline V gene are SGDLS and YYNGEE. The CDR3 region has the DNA TGTGCCAGCAGCGTAGATAGTGGGCAGGGGGAGACCCAGTACTTC. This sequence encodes CASSVDSGQGETQYF.

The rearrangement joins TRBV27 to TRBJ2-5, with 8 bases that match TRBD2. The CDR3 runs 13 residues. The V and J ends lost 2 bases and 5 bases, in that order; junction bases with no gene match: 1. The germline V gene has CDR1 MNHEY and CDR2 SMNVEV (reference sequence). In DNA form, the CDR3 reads TGTGCCAGCAGTTTAGCGGGGGGTGAGACCCAGTACTTC. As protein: CASSLAGGETQYF.

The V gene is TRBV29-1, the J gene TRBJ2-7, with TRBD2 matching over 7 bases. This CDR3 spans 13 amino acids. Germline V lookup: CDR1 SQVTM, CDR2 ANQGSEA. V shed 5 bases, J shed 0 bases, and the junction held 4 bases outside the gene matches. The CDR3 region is CSVRGGSSYEQYF. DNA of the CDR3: TGCAGCGTTCGGGGAGGGAGCTCCTACGAGCAGTACTTC.

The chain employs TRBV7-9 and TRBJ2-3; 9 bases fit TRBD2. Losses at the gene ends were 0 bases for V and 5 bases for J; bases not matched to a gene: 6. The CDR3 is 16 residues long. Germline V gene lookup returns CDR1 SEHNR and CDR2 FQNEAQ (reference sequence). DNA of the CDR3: TGTGCCAGCAGCTTAGCCATAGCGGGGGTAGGAGATACGCAGTATTTT. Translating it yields CASSLAIAGVGDTQYF.